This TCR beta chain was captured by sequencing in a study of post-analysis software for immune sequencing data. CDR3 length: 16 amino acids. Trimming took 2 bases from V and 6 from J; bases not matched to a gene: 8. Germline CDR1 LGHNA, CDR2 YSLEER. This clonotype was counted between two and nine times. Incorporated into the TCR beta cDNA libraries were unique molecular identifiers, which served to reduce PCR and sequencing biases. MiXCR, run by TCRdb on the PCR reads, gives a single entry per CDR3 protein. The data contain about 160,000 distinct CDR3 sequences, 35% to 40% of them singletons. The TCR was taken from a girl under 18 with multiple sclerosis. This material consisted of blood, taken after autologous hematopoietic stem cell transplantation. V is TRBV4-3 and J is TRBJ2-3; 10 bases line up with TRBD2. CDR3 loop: CASSQQTSGSSDTQYF. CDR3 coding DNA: TGCGCCAGCAGCCAACAGACTAGCGGGTCTTCGGATACGCAGTATTTT.